These T cell receptor beta chains were read from a single sample in a study of blood T cell repertoires in COVID-19. TCRdb's copy holds only in-frame clones and misses some; the assay was immunoSEQ multiplex PCR. The sample shows fewer than 60,000 clones, about 85% of them seen only once. Sequences were obtained from peripheral blood. These receptors originate from a human donor with acute or convalescent COVID-19. The donor label of this sample is uncertain. The CDR3 runs from the conserved cysteine through the conserved F or W. Fields, in order: clone size, V gene, J gene, D gene, CDR3 protein, CDR3 DNA. D genes are given only for firm matches. The listing skips clone size in some rows; elsewhere it reads once, few, many or a size class.

>-|TRBV5-4|TRBJ2-7|TRBD1
CASSLRTGGEYEQYF
TGTGCCAGCAGCTTGAGAACAGGGGGCGAGTACGAGCAGTACTTC
>few|TRBV5-4|TRBJ2-1|TRBD2
CASSLEVAGPYNEQFF
TGTGCCAGCAGCTTGGAAGTAGCGGGGCCCTACAATGAGCAGTTCTTC
>-|TRBV19|TRBJ2-3|-
CASTPRFEGDTQYF
TGTGCCAGTACCCCGCGGTTCGAAGGAGATACGCAGTATTTT
>-|TRBV9|TRBJ2-3|-
CASSPRLVDTDTQYF
TGTGCCAGCAGCCCTCGACTAGTCGACACAGATACGCAGTATTTT
>-|TRBV28|TRBJ1-6|-
CASTPGRISPLHF
TGTGCCAGCACCCCCGGGAGGATATCACCCCTCCACTTT
>-|TRBV5-4|TRBJ2-3|-
CASSPLAGTSTDTQYF
TGTGCCAGCAGCCCCCTGGCGGGGACTAGCACAGATACGCAGTATTTT
>-|TRBV5-1|TRBJ2-1|TRBD1
CASRGTGSVDEQFF
TGCGCCAGCAGGGGGACAGGGTCTGTCGATGAGCAGTTCTTC
>-|TRBV5-1|TRBJ1-2|-
CASSFQGSYGYTF
TGCGCCAGCAGCTTCCAGGGGAGCTATGGCTACACCTTC
>-|TRBV4-2|TRBJ1-3|-
CASSQDPGSGNTIYF
TGTGCCAGCAGCCAAGATCCGGGATCCGGAAACACCATATATTTT
>once|TRBV2|TRBJ2-5|TRBD1
CASKRTGVQETQYF
TGTGCCAGCAAAAGGACAGGGGTCCAAGAGACCCAGTACTTC
>-|TRBV4-1|TRBJ1-2|-
CASSQEEQNFYGYTF
TGCGCCAGCAGCCAAGAGGAACAGAACTTCTATGGCTACACCTTC
>-|TRBV5-4|TRBJ1-2|-
CASSDTGNYGYTF
TGTGCCAGCAGCGATACGGGTAACTATGGCTACACCTTC
>-|TRBV28|TRBJ1-6|-
CASSLSDLNSPLHF
TGTGCCAGCAGTTTGTCAGATCTTAATTCACCCCTCCACTTT
>-|TRBV18|TRBJ1-4|TRBD1
CASSLSRFLGQVGEKLFF
TGTGCCAGCTCTCTCTCGCGTTTCCTGGGACAGGTCGGTGAAAAACTGTTTTTT
>-|TRBV27|TRBJ1-2|TRBD1
CASTQTGTGGPYPYGYTF
TGTGCCAGTACTCAAACCGGGACAGGGGGCCCTTATCCCTATGGCTACACCTTC
>-|TRBV5-1|TRBJ2-1|TRBD1
CASSAGTATNNEQFF
TGCGCCAGCAGCGCCGGGACAGCCACAAACAATGAGCAGTTCTTC
>-|TRBV13|TRBJ2-1|TRBD2
CASLLADNNEQFF
TGTGCCAGCCTTCTAGCGGACAACAATGAGCAGTTCTTC
>-|TRBV11-2|TRBJ1-5|-
CASSSLEGEPQHF
TGTGCCAGCAGCTCACTAGAGGGTGAGCCCCAGCATTTT
>-|TRBV10-3|TRBJ2-3|-
CAISGGLPTSDTQYF
TGTGCCATCAGTGGCGGACTACCTACTTCGGATACGCAGTATTTT
>-|TRBV5-6|TRBJ2-3|TRBD1
CASRRQGVSTDTQYF
TGTGCCAGCAGACGACAGGGGGTTAGCACAGATACGCAGTATTTT
>few|TRBV5-5|TRBJ1-2|-
CASSLVAMGGGYTF
TGTGCCAGCAGCTTGGTGGCCATGGGAGGCGGCTACACCTTC
>-|TRBV19|TRBJ2-5|-
CASSMGAGETQYF
TGTGCCAGTAGTATGGGGGCCGGGGAGACCCAGTACTTC
>-|TRBV11-3|TRBJ2-3|TRBD2
CASSLGSSGGTDTQYF
TGTGCCAGCAGCTTAGGCTCTAGCGGGGGCACAGATACGCAGTATTTT
>few|TRBV13|TRBJ2-6|TRBD1
CASSPPGTGLGSGANVLTF
TGTGCCAGCAGCCCCCCCGGGACAGGCTTGGGCTCTGGGGCCAACGTCCTGACTTTC
>-|TRBV6-5|TRBJ1-5|-
CASSTGREWQPQHF
TGTGCCAGCAGCACTGGAAGGGAGTGGCAGCCCCAGCATTTT
>-|TRBV14|TRBJ1-6|-
CASSQGQNSPLHF
TGTGCCAGCAGCCAAGGGCAGAATTCACCCCTCCACTTT
>-|TRBV25-1|TRBJ2-5|-
CASSDLATQYF
TGTGCCAGCAGTGATTTAGCGACCCAGTACTTC
>-|TRBV21-1|TRBJ2-5|-
CASRYRDRDKETQYF
TGTGCCAGCAGGTATAGGGACAGGGATAAAGAGACCCAGTACTTC
>-|TRBV3-1/TRBV3-2|TRBJ2-5|TRBD1
CASSPTGTAQETQYF
TGTGCCAGCAGCCCCACCGGGACAGCTCAAGAGACCCAGTACTTC
>few|TRBV7-9|TRBJ1-6|TRBD1
CASSLASGQGRSPLHF
TGTGCCAGCAGCTTAGCCTCGGGACAGGGGAGGTCACCCCTCCACTTT
>-|TRBV19|TRBJ2-2|TRBD2
CASRIAGGLSGELFF
TGTGCCAGTAGAATAGCGGGAGGGTTATCCGGGGAGCTGTTTTTT
>-|TRBV7-2|TRBJ2-1|TRBD1
CASSLQTSGTGNLFYEQFF
TGTGCCAGCAGCTTGCAAACATCCGGGACAGGGAACCTCTTCTATGAGCAGTTCTTC
>-|TRBV29-1|TRBJ1-1|-
CSAQETDGLAFF
TGCAGCGCACAGGAGACTGATGGATTGGCTTTCTTT
>-|TRBV3-1/TRBV3-2|TRBJ1-4|-
CASSQGQKLFF
TGTGCCAGCAGCCAAGGACAGAAACTGTTTTTT
>-|TRBV9|TRBJ2-2|-
CASSVGGRGTGELFF
TGTGCCAGCAGCGTAGGTGGGAGGGGGACCGGGGAGCTGTTTTTT
>-|TRBV7-3|TRBJ2-3|TRBD2
CASSQAGGLTDTQYF
TGTGCCAGCAGTCAAGCGGGGGGCCTCACAGATACGCAGTATTTT
>once|TRBV6-1|TRBJ1-4|-
CASSDHRDYGEKLFF
TGTGCCAGCAGTGACCACAGGGATTACGGTGAAAAACTGTTTTTT
>-|TRBV19|TRBJ1-1|TRBD1
CASSRTGATEAFF
TGTGCCAGTAGTCGGACAGGGGCGACTGAAGCTTTCTTT
>-|TRBV28|TRBJ1-3|-
CASRILSGNTIYF
TGTGCCAGCAGGATACTTTCTGGAAACACCATATATTTT
>-|TRBV7-8|TRBJ1-2|-
CASSLDARVTSGYTF
TGTGCCAGCAGCTTAGACGCCCGGGTCACCAGTGGCTACACCTTC
>-|TRBV12-3/TRBV12-4|TRBJ2-7|-
CASSRESPEQYF
TGTGCCAGCAGTCGAGAATCGCCCGAGCAGTACTTC
>-|TRBV3-1/TRBV3-2|TRBJ1-2|-
CASSQGFQGNGYTF
TGTGCCAGCAGCCAAGGATTCCAGGGTAATGGCTACACCTTC
>-|TRBV6-4|TRBJ2-2|-
CASSREGGTGELFF
TGTGCCAGCAGCCGGGAAGGGGGCACCGGGGAGCTGTTTTTT
>few|TRBV5-1|TRBJ2-1|-
CASSLWYPQATGEEQFF
TGCGCCAGCAGCTTGTGGTACCCCCAGGCCACGGGGGAAGAGCAGTTCTTC
>-|TRBV5-4|TRBJ2-3|-
CASSYTHTDTQYF
TGTGCCAGCAGCTACACACACACAGATACGCAGTATTTT